A single sample is the source of the 23 T cell receptor beta chains below, sequenced in a study of naive and memory T cell subsets. Ligated cDNA underwent four rounds of PCR with nested alpha and beta constant region primers and SP2. TCRdb re-derived calls from the 5' RACE reads in MiXCR, one entry per CDR3 protein. Here the sample spans 45,000 to 55,000 distinct CDR3 sequences, approximately 4.5% being singletons. TCR cDNA received a 3' ligated oligonucleotide that carried a UMI. The receptors derive from a female donor in good health.

This clonotype was found many times. This chain connects TRBV29-1 to TRBJ1-1, with TRBD1 as a possible D gene (5 bases). The V gene lost 8 bases and the J gene lost 5 bases, with 12 bases spanning the gap. Germline values: CDR1 SQVTM, CDR2 ANQGSEA. The CDR3 runs to 11 residues. The chain's CDR3 is CSSGRGTEAFF. The DNA of the CDR3 is TGCAGCTCGGGCCGGGGGACTGAAGCTTTCTTT.

This clonotype was observed many times. The V gene is TRBV27, the J gene TRBJ2-5; D is unresolved. Germline-derived CDR1 and CDR2 are MNHEY and SMNVEV (reference sequence). V was shortened by 6 bases and J by 4 bases, with 3 bases between the two germline ends. CDR3 length: 10 residues. CDR3 DNA: TGTGCCAGCAGAGGAGAGACCCAGTACTTC. It translates to CASRGETQYF.

With respect to this clonotype: One base away lies a much larger clone, so this may be a sequencing read error. The rearrangement joins TRBV30 to TRBJ1-1; 7 bases are a match to TRBD1. Germline V gene lookup returns CDR1 GTSNPN and CDR2 SVGIG (reference sequence). There are 11 residues in the CDR3. This chain's CDR3 is CDWRSGTEAFF. In DNA, the CDR3 is TGTGACTGGAGGTCCGGGACAGAGGCTTTCTTT.

Details on this clonotype: Just one base apart from a much larger clone, this may be a read error. This chain links TRBV11-3 with TRBJ2-2; D is ambiguous. The CDR3 is made up of 11 amino acids. Germline V gene sequence: CDR1 SGHNT, CDR2 YENEEA. V gave up 5 bases and J gave up 3 bases, with 1 base separating them. As DNA, the CDR3 is TGTGCCAGCAGCGACACCGGGGAGCTGTTTTTT. Encoded protein: CASSDTGELFF.

This clonotype was observed at least ten times. The J gene is TRBJ2-2, the V gene TRBV19; D is unresolved. CDR1 and CDR2 (germline): LNHDA, SQIVND (reference sequence). Trimming pared 3 bases from V and 0 bases from J, leaving 5 bases between. The CDR3 covers 14 residues. CDR3 in amino acids: CASSIKTNTGELFF. The CDR3 DNA follows: TGTGCCAGTAGTATTAAGACGAACACCGGGGAGCTGTTTTTT.

This clonotype was recorded at least ten times. This chain uses TRBV7-9 with TRBJ2-7, with 9 nucleotides matching TRBD1. CDR3 length: 13 amino acids. Germline CDR1 reads SEHNR; CDR2 reads FQNEAQ (reference sequence). V gave up 5 bases and J gave up 3 bases; unmatched junction bases: 2. This CDR3 reads CASSPGQGYEQYF. Written as DNA, the CDR3 is TGTGCCAGCAGCCCGGGACAGGGCTACGAGCAGTACTTC.

Ten or more counts support this clonotype. This chain connects TRBV20-1 to TRBJ1-5; 9 bases are shared with TRBD1. CDR1 is DFQATT, CDR2 SNEGSKA, per germline (reference sequence). J was trimmed by 3 bases and V by 1 base; bases with no gene match: 7. The CDR3 consists of 16 residues. DNA of the CDR3: TGCAGTGCTAGAGCCCCGGGACAGGGATTCAATCAGCCCCAGCATTTT. This gives the protein CSARAPGQGFNQPQHF.

This clonotype was recorded many times. The chain is built from TRBV7-9 and TRBJ2-6; possibly TRBD2 for D (6 bases). Deletions cut 5 bases from V and 0 bases from J, with 11 bases between. CDR1 and CDR2 from the germline V gene are SEHNR and FQNEAQ (reference sequence). This CDR3 contains 16 residues. The CDR3 region is CASSGDWSSGANVLTF. The CDR3 nucleotides are TGTGCCAGCAGCGGGGACTGGAGCTCTGGGGCCAACGTCCTGACTTTC.

The chain employs TRBV6-5 and TRBJ2-7; TRBD2 aligns across 10 bases. Trimming removed 2 bases from V and 5 bases from J; junction bases left unmatched: 6. The CDR3 sequence is 15 residues long. Germline V lookup: CDR1 MNHEY, CDR2 SVGAGI. The CDR3 protein is CASSYRSSGSHEQYF. The CDR3, as DNA: TGTGCCAGCAGTTACCGGTCTAGCGGGAGCCACGAGCAGTACTTC.

This clonotype has a count of ten or more. V gene TRBV20-1 combines with J gene TRBJ2-6; D perhaps matches TRBD2 (5 bases). V was clipped by 3 bases and J by 2 bases, with 8 bases between them. The V gene's germline CDR1 is DFQATT and CDR2 SNEGSKA (reference sequence). This CDR3 contains 14 residues. DNA of the CDR3: TGCAGTGCTAGTTCCGGGACTGGGGCCAACGTCCTGACTTTC. Residues: CSASSGTGANVLTF.

On this clonotype: It may be a read error: a sequence one base away is much more abundant. The genes are TRBV21-1 and TRBJ1-1. TRBV21-1 is annotated as a pseudogene. CDR3 length equals 14 residues. The CDR3 protein is CASSNRTRVTEAFF. The CDR3 region has the DNA TGTGCCAGCAGCAACCGAACTAGGGTGACTGAAGCTTTCTTT.

There are many counts of this clonotype. The V gene is TRBV21-1, the J gene TRBJ2-1; TRBD2, as called in the table, went unchecked against the DNA. TRBV21-1 is annotated as a pseudogene. The CDR3 length is 15 residues. The CDR3 spells CASSEREGYYNEQFF. In DNA form, the CDR3 reads TGTGCCAGCAGCGAGCGGGAGGGCTACTACAATGAGCAGTTCTTC.

The sample holds many counts of this clonotype. The CDR3, as DNA: TGTGCCAGCAGTCGATGGACAGTCCCGTATGGCTACACCTTC. It specifies CASSRWTVPYGYTF. The V call is TRBV12-3 or TRBV12-4, the J call TRBJ1-2; possibly TRBD1 for D (6 bases). The germline V and J ends were trimmed by 5 bases and 5 bases, with 15 bases remaining between them. The CDR3 covers 14 residues.

J is TRBJ1-5 and V is TRBV18; D remains ambiguous. CDR1 KGHSH and CDR2 LQKENI come from the germline V gene. This CDR3 region has 13 residues. Between the trimmed V and J ends, which lost 2 bases and 4 bases, there was a span of 6 bases. In DNA form, the CDR3 reads TGTGCCAGCTCACCAATCGAGAATCAGCCCCAGCATTTT. It yields the protein CASSPIENQPQHF.

This clonotype was counted many times. The chain couples TRBV10-3 to TRBJ1-5, with no clear D. The CDR3 has 12 residues. Germline CDR1 ENHRY, CDR2 SYGVKD. Trimming removed 2 bases at V and 9 bases at J, with 8 bases between. The CDR3 DNA follows: TGTGCCATCAGTGAGGTCGGACTGCCCCAGCATTTT. This codes for CAISEVGLPQHF.

This clonotype has just a few counts. The rearrangement links TRBV19 to TRBJ2-1, with D unclear. The V gene lost 3 bases and the J gene lost 7 bases, with 10 bases spanning the gap. This CDR3 is 13 amino acids long. Germline CDR1 is LNHDA and CDR2 is SQIVND (reference sequence). The CDR3 protein is CASSIKWGNEQFF. Here the CDR3 DNA reads TGTGCCAGTAGTATTAAGTGGGGTAATGAGCAGTTCTTC.

This clonotype was detected only a few times. The CDR3 DNA sequence: TGTGCCAGCAGCCCCAACTCGGGACGGTCGTACGAGCAGTACTTC. Translating gives CASSPNSGRSYEQYF. This rearrangement joins TRBV5-4 to TRBJ2-7, with D perhaps TRBD1 or TRBD2 (5 bases each). Germline CDR1 and CDR2: SGHNT and YYREEE (reference sequence). With 4 bases removed from V and 4 bases from J, the gap between germline ends came to 18 bases. This CDR3 spans 15 amino acids.

In this sample, this clonotype turned up many times. The chain employs TRBV5-5 and TRBJ2-7; TRBD1 might be the D (6 bases). The germline CDR1 and CDR2 sequences are SGHKS and YYEKEE (reference sequence). The CDR3 sequence is 14 residues long. Trimming stripped 2 bases from V and 3 bases from J, with 12 bases between. The DNA for the CDR3 is TGTGCCAGCAGCTTTTTTACAGGGAACTACGAGCAGTACTTC. This gives the protein CASSFFTGNYEQYF.

There are many counts of this clonotype. The V call is TRBV6-1, the J call TRBJ2-1; no firm D call. Trimming removed 6 bases at V and 8 bases at J, with 14 bases between. The CDR3 is 13 residues long. CDR1 is MNHNS, CDR2 SASEGT, per germline. The CDR3 DNA follows: TGTGCCAGCAGCTGGCTATGGACCTATGAGCAGTTCTTC. It is translated as CASSWLWTYEQFF.

To note about this clonotype: A much larger clone is a single base away; this may be a read error. The chain combines TRBV7-6 with TRBJ1-6; D is unclear. Germline V gene lookup returns CDR1 SGHVS and CDR2 FNYEAQ. Deletions cut 1 base from V and 10 bases from J, with 14 bases between. The CDR3 totals 15 residues. CDR3 nucleotide sequence: TGTGCCAGCAGCTTAGGGTTAGAGGGAAACTCACCCCTCCACTTT. Protein: CASSLGLEGNSPLHF.

This clonotype was recorded at least ten times. The rearrangement uses TRBV7-9 and TRBJ2-1, with D unresolved. V was trimmed by 4 bases and J by 2 bases, leaving 3 bases between them. The CDR3 has 12 residues. Looked up from germline, CDR1 is SEHNR and CDR2 is FQNEAQ (reference sequence). In DNA form, the CDR3 reads TGTGCCAGCAGCTCTACCTACAATGAGCAGTTCTTC. Its translation is CASSSTYNEQFF.

This clonotype appeared many times. The chain carries TRBV29-1 and TRBJ1-3, with D maybe TRBD1 (5 bases). CDR3 length: 17 residues. The V gene's germline CDR1 is SQVTM and CDR2 ANQGSEA. Trimming took 8 bases from V and 0 from J, leaving 23 bases between them. The CDR3 region is CSYTRGGGINSGNTIYF. CDR3 bases: TGCAGCTACACCCGAGGTGGGGGGATCAACTCTGGAAACACCATATATTTT.

This clonotype occurred many times. The chain has TRBV20-1 and TRBJ2-7; 7 nucleotides agree with TRBD2. CDR1 and CDR2 from the germline V gene are DFQATT and SNEGSKA (reference sequence). J gave up 3 bases and V 0 bases, and 8 bases lay outside the gene matches. This CDR3 has 15 residues. The CDR3: CSARDIQRDVYEQYF. CDR3 nucleotide sequence: TGCAGTGCTAGAGATATCCAGCGGGATGTCTACGAGCAGTACTTC.